This T cell receptor beta chain was sequenced during a study of blood T cell repertoires in COVID-19. About the study: Sources were T cells, B-cell-depleted T cells, or PBMCs; the material itself was cDNA or gDNA.

Trimming left V 2 bases short and J 8 bases short, with 7 bases between. Per the germline V gene, CDR1 is ENHRY and CDR2 is SYGVKD. The CDR3 loop spans 13 amino acids. The assay was immunoSEQ multiplex PCR, and TCRdb's table has in-frame clones only and misses some. The sample contains under 300,000 clones, roughly 82% of which appear only once. Sequenced: peripheral blood. This chain links TRBV10-3 with TRBJ1-6; TRBD1 might be the D (6 bases). The receptor was derived from a woman at least 80 years old with active or convalescent COVID-19. The CDR3 DNA reads TGTGCCATCAGTGAGCGGACAGATTCACCCCTCCACTTT. This gives the protein CAISERTDSPLHF.